Listed below are T cell receptor beta chains from one sample, sequenced in a study of cytomegalovirus exposure and HLA in healthy donors. Using immunoSEQ multiplex PCR, the repertoire was profiled, and TCRdb retains in-frame clones only, with some absent. The data show over 70,000 clones, with approximately 90% seen just once and about 3.8% held by the top ten. The sequenced sample consisted of PBMCs. These receptors originate from a woman aged 18-29 years in good health and CMV-seropositive. CDR3s include the opening cysteine and the closing phenylalanine or tryptophan. A D gene is named only where the DNA matches it firmly. Clone size is not always given. Where it is, it says once, few, many or a class for expanded clones.

cdr3_aa cdr3_nt clone_size j_call d_call v_call
CSVEDRLGGEAKNIQYF TGCAGCGTTGAAGACCGATTAGGGGGCGAAGCCAAAAACATTCAGTACTTC - TRBJ2-4 TRBD1 TRBV29-1
CASSRIMSGGGQAPFF TGTGCCAGCAGCCGAATTATGTCCGGTGGGGGCCAGGCGCCTTTCTTC once TRBJ2-7 - TRBV7-9
CASSHSGLAGNRVSSYEQYF TGCGCCAGCAGCCACAGTGGACTAGCGGGGAATCGTGTAAGCTCCTACGAGCAGTACTTC - TRBJ2-7 TRBD2 TRBV5-1
CASSGYYGTTQRDKTDTQYF TGTGCCAGCAGTGGGTATTACGGGACTACCCAACGAGACAAAACAGATACGCAGTATTTT - TRBJ2-3 TRBD2 TRBV2
CASSPLDRGNTEAFF TGTGCCAGCAGTCCGTTGGACAGGGGGAACACTGAAGCTTTCTTT - TRBJ1-1 TRBD1 TRBV28
CASSPELSSSGRVYNEQFF TGTGCCAGCTCACCAGAGTTAAGTTCTAGCGGGAGGGTCTACAATGAGCAGTTCTTC - TRBJ2-1 TRBD2 TRBV18
CASSEREYNEQFF TGCGCCAGCAGTGAGCGGGAGTACAATGAGCAGTTCTTC - TRBJ2-1 - TRBV10-2
CASSPPQGNTDTQYF TGTGCCAGCTCACCACCGCAGGGAAACACAGATACGCAGTATTTT - TRBJ2-3 - TRBV18
CASSTTRNYGYTF TGTGCCAGCTCAACGACACGGAACTATGGCTACACCTTC - TRBJ1-2 - TRBV18
CASRTTGGSEAFF TGTGCCAGCAGAACCACAGGGGGCTCTGAAGCTTTCTTT once TRBJ1-1 TRBD1 TRBV6-4